A selection of T cell receptor beta chains follows, all from one sample in a study of T cells in Graves' hyperthyroidism and ophthalmopathy. MiXCR, applied by TCRdb to the multiplex PCR reads, yields one record per CDR3 protein. The profile shows some 770,000 distinct CDR3 sequences, about a sixth of them singletons. The sequenced material came from blood. The receptors shown here come from a man between 18 and 29 years old with Graves' hyperthyroidism. Both conserved end residues are part of each CDR3. A D gene is named only where the DNA matches it firmly. Size is omitted from some rows. Given values are once, few, many or a class for expanded clones.

J | V | D | size | DNA | CDR3
TRBJ2-3 | TRBV7-8 | TRBD2 | many | TGTGCCAGCAGCACCCGAGTTGGACTAGCGGGCCGCACAGATACGCAGTATTTT | CASSTRVGLAGRTDTQYF
TRBJ2-7 | TRBV20-1 | . | many | TGCAGTGCTAGAAGCGGCAGGACCTACGAGCAGTACTTC | CSARSGRTYEQYF
TRBJ2-1 | TRBV27 | TRBD2 | many | TGTGCCAGCAGTAAGCATCGAAGCGGGATGGGGTATGAGCAGTTCTTC | CASSKHRSGMGYEQFF
TRBJ2-5 | TRBV20-1 | . | few | TGCAGTGCTAGCCGACAGACGGAGACCCAGTACTTC | CSASRQTETQYF
TRBJ1-1 | TRBV18 | . | many | TGTGCCAGCTCACCAACAGGAGAGAACACTGAAGCTTTCTTT | CASSPTGENTEAFF
TRBJ2-7 | TRBV2 | . | many | TGTGCCAGCAGTGGGATGGACAGCTACGAGCAGTACTTC | CASSGMDSYEQYF
TRBJ1-3 | TRBV15 | . | few | TGTGCCACCAGCAGAGAAGCAGGGACTGGAAACACCATATATTTT | CATSREAGTGNTIYF
TRBJ2-7 | TRBV20-1 | TRBD2 | many | TGCAGTGCTAGAGACCTAGCGGGAGGAGGGTGGGAGCAGTACTTC | CSARDLAGGGWEQYF
TRBJ2-7 | TRBV14 | TRBD2 | many | TGTGCCAGTTCCAAAGCGGGAGAGTACGAGCAGTACTTC | CASSKAGEYEQYF
TRBJ2-2 | TRBV6-2/TRBV6-3 | TRBD2 | . | TGTGCCAGCAGTCTAGCGGGAGCGGTCGGGGAGCTGTTTTTT | CASSLAGAVGELFF
TRBJ2-7 | TRBV6-1 | TRBD1 | . | TGTGCCAGCAGTGTCCCCGGGACAGGACCCTACGAGCAGTACTTC | CASSVPGTGPYEQYF
TRBJ2-3 | TRBV7-9 | . | . | TGTGCCAGCAGTCGTCCCGTCGTCGGAACAGATACGCAGTATTTT | CASSRPVVGTDTQYF
TRBJ1-1 | TRBV20-1 | . | few | TGCAGTGCTAGTCCCGGGGGCGTCGCTGAAGCTTTCTTT | CSASPGGVAEAFF
TRBJ2-2 | TRBV27 | . | many | TGTGCCTTCTTTTATAGGGGGGCAGGCACCGGGGAGCTGTTTTTT | CAFFYRGAGTGELFF
TRBJ2-7 | TRBV7-9 | TRBD2 | . | TGTGCCAGCAGCTATCGGTCGACTAGCAGCAACCCCTACGAGCAGTACTTC | CASSYRSTSSNPYEQYF
TRBJ2-7 | TRBV4-1 | . | . | TGCGCCAGCAGCCAAGAAGGTGGCGTCCCCTACGAGCAGTACTTC | CASSQEGGVPYEQYF
TRBJ1-1 | TRBV10-3 | TRBD1 | few | TGTGCCATCAGTCTGACCTACAGGGGGGACACTGAAGCTTTCTTT | CAISLTYRGDTEAFF
TRBJ2-2 | TRBV19 | . | . | TGTGCCAGTAGTATAGGCCTAGAAGGCACCGGGGAGCTGTTTTTT | CASSIGLEGTGELFF
TRBJ2-1 | TRBV7-8 | . | few | TGTGCCAGCAGCTTACTTGGACTTGTCTACAATGAGCAGTTCTTC | CASSLLGLVYNEQFF
TRBJ2-2 | TRBV7-2 | . | many | TGTGCCAGCAGCTTAACGCGAGACACCGGGGAGCTGTTTTTT | CASSLTRDTGELFF
TRBJ1-2 | TRBV2 | . | many | TGTGCCAGCAGTGAGTTCCCGTCGGGCTACACCTTC | CASSEFPSGYTF
TRBJ1-2 | TRBV10-3 | TRBD1 | many | TGTGCCATCAGTGGAACAGGGGGCGGAGGCTACACCTTC | CAISGTGGGGYTF
TRBJ2-1 | TRBV5-4 | . | . | TGTGCCAGCAGCTTTGAAGGACAGACGTACAATGAGCAGTTCTTC | CASSFEGQTYNEQFF
TRBJ1-4 | TRBV7-9 | TRBD1 | few | TGTGCCAGCAGCTTCGGGACAGGGAGGGATGAAAAACTGTTTTTT | CASSFGTGRDEKLFF
TRBJ2-2 | TRBV9 | . | . | TGTGCCAGCAGCGGAGTAGTTGGAAACACCGGGGAGCTGTTTTTT | CASSGVVGNTGELFF
TRBJ1-2 | TRBV7-8 | . | many | TGTGCCAGCAGCTTCGAAGCACGGACAGTTAACTATGGCTACACCTTC | CASSFEARTVNYGYTF
TRBJ2-2 | TRBV9 | . | . | TGTGCCAGCAGCGTAGGGTCTAGCGGGGAGCTGTTTTTT | CASSVGSSGELFF
TRBJ1-3 | TRBV15 | . | . | TGTGCCACCAGCAGAGATGGGGGCACTGGAAACACCATATATTTT | CATSRDGGTGNTIYF
TRBJ2-5 | TRBV3-1 | . | many | TGTGCCAGCAGCGCGGGACGGACTACCCAAGAGACCCAGTACTTC | CASSAGRTTQETQYF
TRBJ2-3 | TRBV7-9 | TRBD2 | . | TGTGCCAGCAGGCAAACGGGACTAGCGGGAGCCGATTATAGCACAGATACGCAGTATTTT | CASRQTGLAGADYSTDTQYF
TRBJ2-1 | TRBV20-1 | . | . | TGCAGTGCTAGTCAATGGGGCAGGGTAATCAATGAGCAGTTCTTC | CSASQWGRVINEQFF
TRBJ2-7 | TRBV3-1 | . | many | TGTGCCAGCAGCTCGCTGATGGATAGCTCCTACGAGCAGTACTTC | CASSSLMDSSYEQYF
TRBJ2-1 | TRBV20-1 | . | few | TGCAGTGCCCCGGTCGTCTACAATGAGCAGTTCTTC | CSAPVVYNEQFF
TRBJ2-7 | TRBV20-1 | . | many | TGCAGTGCTAGAGATCGGGGTACCTACGAGCAGTACTTC | CSARDRGTYEQYF
TRBJ2-5 | TRBV28 | . | . | TGTGCCAGCAGCCTGTACACGGGGGAGACCCAGTACTTC | CASSLYTGETQYF
TRBJ1-1 | TRBV6-1 | . | . | TGTGCCAGCAGTACCAATAAGGACACTGAAGCTTTCTTT | CASSTNKDTEAFF
TRBJ2-3 | TRBV29-1 | . | . | TGCAGCGTACGGGGCCGCGGAGATACGCAGTATTTT | CSVRGRGDTQYF
TRBJ1-3 | TRBV6-5 | . | . | TGTGCCAGCAGTTCCGCGCCCTGGGGAAACACCATATATTTT | CASSSAPWGNTIYF
TRBJ1-1 | TRBV28 | . | . | TGTGCCAGCACCCTGGGGGGTTCTGGAACTGAAGCTTTCTTT | CASTLGGSGTEAFF
TRBJ2-1 | TRBV7-9 | TRBD1 | many | TGTGCCAGCAGCCACGCACCGGGACAGGGGTTAGGCAATGAGCAGTTCTTC | CASSHAPGQGLGNEQFF
TRBJ2-7 | TRBV11-2 | . | many | TGTGCCAGCAGCCCGGGTGAGGCCACCTACGAGCAGTACTTC | CASSPGEATYEQYF
TRBJ2-3 | TRBV20-1 | . | many | TGCAGTGCTCAGCTGACTAGTTTCGGCACAGATACGCAGTATTTT | CSAQLTSFGTDTQYF
TRBJ1-1 | TRBV7-9 | TRBD1 | few | TGTGCCAGCAGCTACAGGGGGCGGACCCCTTACACTGAAGCTTTCTTT | CASSYRGRTPYTEAFF
TRBJ2-7 | TRBV27 | TRBD1 | many | TGTGCCAGCAGCCCTTCCGGGACAGGTCTGTCCTACGAGCAGTACTTC | CASSPSGTGLSYEQYF
TRBJ2-5 | TRBV12-3/TRBV12-4 | . | . | TGTGCCAGCAGTTTAGAGCGGGCAGAGACCCAGTACTTC | CASSLERAETQYF
TRBJ2-3 | TRBV10-3 | . | few | TGTGCCACTGCTCGGAGCGCATTTATCTTAGATACGCAGTATTTT | CATARSAFILDTQYF
TRBJ2-7 | TRBV18 | . | . | TGTGCCAGCTCACCAAAGGGACGTTCTTACGAGCAGTACTTC | CASSPKGRSYEQYF
TRBJ2-3 | TRBV30 | . | many | TGTGCCTGGAGTGCTAGTTCCAATCCCACAGATACGCAGTATTTT | CAWSASSNPTDTQYF
TRBJ2-6 | TRBV19 | TRBD1 | few | TGTGCCAGTACCCCATCGACAGGGGCTGGGGCCAACGTCCTGACTTTC | CASTPSTGAGANVLTF
TRBJ1-4 | TRBV7-9 | . | . | TGTGCCAGCAGCTTAGACCAGGGGGAAAAACTGTTTTTT | CASSLDQGEKLFF
TRBJ2-7 | TRBV28 | TRBD1 | many | TGTGCCAGCAGTACAATGACAGGGTTGGGCGAGCAGTACTTC | CASSTMTGLGEQYF
TRBJ2-2 | TRBV5-1 | . | few | TGCGCCAGCAGCTGGGGGGCCGGGGAGCTGTTTTTT | CASSWGAGELFF
TRBJ2-2 | TRBV6-2/TRBV6-3 | TRBD1 | . | TGTGCCAGCAGTTCGGACAGGGGGCTCACCGGGGAGCTGTTTTTT | CASSSDRGLTGELFF
TRBJ2-1 | TRBV30 | . | . | TGTGCCTGGAGTGGCAGAAACTCCTACAATGAGCAGTTCTTC | CAWSGRNSYNEQFF